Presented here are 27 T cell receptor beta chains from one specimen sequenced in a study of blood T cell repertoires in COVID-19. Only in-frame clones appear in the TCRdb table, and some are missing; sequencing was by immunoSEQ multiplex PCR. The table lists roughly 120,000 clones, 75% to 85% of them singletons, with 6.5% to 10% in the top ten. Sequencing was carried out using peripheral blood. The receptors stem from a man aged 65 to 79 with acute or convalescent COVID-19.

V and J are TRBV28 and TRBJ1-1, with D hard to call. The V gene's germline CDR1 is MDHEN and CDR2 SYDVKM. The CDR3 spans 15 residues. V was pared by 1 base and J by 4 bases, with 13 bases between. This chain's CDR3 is CASSLLGNEGTEAFF. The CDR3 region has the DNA TGTGCCAGCAGTTTATTGGGGAATGAGGGCACTGAAGCTTTCTTT.

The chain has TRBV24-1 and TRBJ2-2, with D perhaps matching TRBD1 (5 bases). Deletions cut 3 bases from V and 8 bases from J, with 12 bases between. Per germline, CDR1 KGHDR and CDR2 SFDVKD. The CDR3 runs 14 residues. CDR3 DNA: TGTGCCACCAGTGATGGGGCTGCCGTGGGGGAGCTGTTTTTT. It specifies CATSDGAAVGELFF.

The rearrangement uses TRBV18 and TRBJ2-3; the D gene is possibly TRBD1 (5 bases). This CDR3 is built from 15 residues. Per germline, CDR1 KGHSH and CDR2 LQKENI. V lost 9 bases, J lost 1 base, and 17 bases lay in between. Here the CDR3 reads CASSSFQGGTDTQYF. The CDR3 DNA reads TGTGCCAGTTCCTCCTTCCAGGGCGGCACAGATACGCAGTATTTT.

CDR3 coding DNA: TGTGCCAGCAGCCACAGGGTCACCGGGGAGCTGTTTTTT. Encoded protein: CASSHRVTGELFF. The gene calls are TRBV3-1 (or the pseudogene TRBV3-2) and TRBJ2-2; D may be TRBD1 (5 bases). CDR1 is LGHDT and CDR2 is YNNKEL in the germline V gene (reference sequence). V lost 3 bases and J lost 4, with 6 bases in between. The CDR3 length is 13 residues.

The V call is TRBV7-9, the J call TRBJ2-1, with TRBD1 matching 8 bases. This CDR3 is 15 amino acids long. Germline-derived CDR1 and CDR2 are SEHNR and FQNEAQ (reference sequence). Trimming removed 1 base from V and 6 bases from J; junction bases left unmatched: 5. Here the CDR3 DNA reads TGTGCCAGCAGCTTAGGGACAGGGACGACCAATGAGCAGTTCTTC. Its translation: CASSLGTGTTNEQFF.

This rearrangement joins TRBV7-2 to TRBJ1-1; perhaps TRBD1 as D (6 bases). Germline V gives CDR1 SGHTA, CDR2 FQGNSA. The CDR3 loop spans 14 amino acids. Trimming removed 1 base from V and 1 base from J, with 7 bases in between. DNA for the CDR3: TGTGCCAGCAGCTTAGAACAGGGGAACACTGAAGCTTTCTTT. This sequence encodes CASSLEQGNTEAFF.

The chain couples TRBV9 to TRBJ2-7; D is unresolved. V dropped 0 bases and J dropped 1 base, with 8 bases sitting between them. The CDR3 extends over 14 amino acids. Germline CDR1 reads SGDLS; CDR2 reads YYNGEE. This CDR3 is CASSVGSSSYEQYF. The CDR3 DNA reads TGTGCCAGCAGCGTAGGCTCCAGTTCCTACGAGCAGTACTTC.

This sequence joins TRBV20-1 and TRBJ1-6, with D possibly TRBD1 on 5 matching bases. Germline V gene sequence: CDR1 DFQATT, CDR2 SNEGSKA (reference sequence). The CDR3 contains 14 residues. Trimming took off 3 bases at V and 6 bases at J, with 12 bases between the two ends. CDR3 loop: CSASAGLPNSPLHF. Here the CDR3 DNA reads TGCAGTGCTAGTGCAGGGCTTCCTAATTCACCCCTCCACTTT.

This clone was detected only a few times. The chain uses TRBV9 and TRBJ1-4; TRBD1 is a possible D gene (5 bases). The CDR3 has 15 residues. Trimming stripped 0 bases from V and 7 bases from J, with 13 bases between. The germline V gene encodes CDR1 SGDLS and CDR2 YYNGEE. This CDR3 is CASSVGARAGEKLFF. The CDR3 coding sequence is TGTGCCAGCAGCGTAGGGGCCAGGGCAGGTGAAAAACTGTTTTTT.

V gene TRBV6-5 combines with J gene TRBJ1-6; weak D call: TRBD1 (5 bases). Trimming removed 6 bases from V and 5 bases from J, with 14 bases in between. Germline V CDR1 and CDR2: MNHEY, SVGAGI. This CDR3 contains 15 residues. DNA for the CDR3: TGTGCCAGCAGACATAGACAGAACGATAATTCACCCCTCCACTTT. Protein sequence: CASRHRQNDNSPLHF.

The CDR3 region has the DNA TGTGCCAGCAAGACAGGGGGGGACACTGAAGCTTTCTTT. Translating gives CASKTGGDTEAFF. The rearrangement links TRBV18 to TRBJ1-1, with 9 nucleotides matching TRBD1. The trim removed 8 bases at V and 3 bases at J, leaving 4 bases unmatched. The CDR3 loop spans 13 amino acids. Germline values: CDR1 KGHSH, CDR2 LQKENI.

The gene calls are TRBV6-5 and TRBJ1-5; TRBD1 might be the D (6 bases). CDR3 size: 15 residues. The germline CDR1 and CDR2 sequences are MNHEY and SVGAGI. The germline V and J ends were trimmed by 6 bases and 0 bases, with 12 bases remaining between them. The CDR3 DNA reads TGTGCCAGCAGGGCCTACAGGGATAGCAATCAGCCCCAGCATTTT. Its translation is CASRAYRDSNQPQHF.

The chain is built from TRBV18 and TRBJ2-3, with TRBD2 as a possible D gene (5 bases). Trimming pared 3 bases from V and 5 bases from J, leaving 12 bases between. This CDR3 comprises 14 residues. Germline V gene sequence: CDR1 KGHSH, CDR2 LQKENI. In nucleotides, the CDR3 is TGTGCCAGCTCACCTAGCGCTTCAGGAGATACGCAGTATTTT. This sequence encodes CASSPSASGDTQYF.

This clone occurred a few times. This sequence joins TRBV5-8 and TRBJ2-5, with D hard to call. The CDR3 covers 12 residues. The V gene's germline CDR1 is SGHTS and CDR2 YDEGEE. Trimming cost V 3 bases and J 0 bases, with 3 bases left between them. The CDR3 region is CASSSYQETQYF. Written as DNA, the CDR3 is TGTGCCAGCAGCTCGTACCAAGAGACCCAGTACTTC.

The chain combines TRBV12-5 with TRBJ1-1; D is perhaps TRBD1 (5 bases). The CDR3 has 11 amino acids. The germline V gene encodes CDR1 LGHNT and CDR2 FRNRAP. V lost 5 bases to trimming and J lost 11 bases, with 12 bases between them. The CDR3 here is CASGHSGLAFF. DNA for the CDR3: TGTGCTAGTGGTCACTCAGGGTTGGCTTTCTTT.

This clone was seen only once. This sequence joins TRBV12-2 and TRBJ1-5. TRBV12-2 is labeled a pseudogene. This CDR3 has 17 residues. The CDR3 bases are TGTGCAAGTCGCTTAACCCGGGCCCCCGGGGGCAATCAGCCCCAGCATTTT. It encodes CASRLTRAPGGNQPQHF.

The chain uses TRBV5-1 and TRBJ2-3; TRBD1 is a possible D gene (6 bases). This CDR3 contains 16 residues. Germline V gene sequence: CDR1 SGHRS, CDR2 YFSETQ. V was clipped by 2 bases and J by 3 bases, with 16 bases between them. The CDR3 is CASSLSMDSRTDTQYF. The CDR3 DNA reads TGCGCCAGCAGCTTAAGCATGGACAGCAGAACAGATACGCAGTATTTT.

CDR3 protein: CASSVGQVYLDGTEAFF. The CDR3 DNA follows: TGCGCCAGCAGCGTGGGACAGGTCTATCTTGATGGCACTGAAGCTTTCTTT. The genes are TRBV5-1 and TRBJ1-1; TRBD1 matches 8 bases. The CDR3 is 17 residues long. Trimming took 4 bases from V and 4 from J; bases not matched to a gene: 15. Germline V gene sequence: CDR1 SGHRS, CDR2 YFSETQ.

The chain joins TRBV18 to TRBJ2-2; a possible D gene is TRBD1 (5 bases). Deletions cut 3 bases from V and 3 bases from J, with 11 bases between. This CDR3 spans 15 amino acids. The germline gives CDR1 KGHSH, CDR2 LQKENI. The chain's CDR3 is CASSPDRVYTGELFF. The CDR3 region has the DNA TGTGCCAGCTCACCCGACAGAGTTTACACCGGGGAGCTGTTTTTT. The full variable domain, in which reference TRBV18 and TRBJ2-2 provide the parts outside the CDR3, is NAGVMQNPRHLVRRRGQEARLRCSPMKGHSHVYWYRQLPEEGLKFMVYLQKENIIDESGMPKERFSAEFPKEGPSILRIQQVVRGDSAAYFCASSPDRVYTGELFFGEGSRLTVL.

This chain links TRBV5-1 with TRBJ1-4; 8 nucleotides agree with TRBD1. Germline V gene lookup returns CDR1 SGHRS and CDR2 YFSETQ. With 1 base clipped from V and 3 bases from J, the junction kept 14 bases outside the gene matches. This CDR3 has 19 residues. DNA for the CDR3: TGCGCCAGCAGCTTGACAATTCGGACAGGGACCGTACCTAATGAAAAACTGTTTTTT. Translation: CASSLTIRTGTVPNEKLFF.

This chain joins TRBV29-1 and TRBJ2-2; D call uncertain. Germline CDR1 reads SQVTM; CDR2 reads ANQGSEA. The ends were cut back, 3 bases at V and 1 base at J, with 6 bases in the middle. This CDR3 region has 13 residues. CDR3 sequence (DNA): TGCAGCGTTGACACGGGGAACACCGGGGAGCTGTTTTTT. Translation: CSVDTGNTGELFF.

CDR3 nucleotides: TGTGCCAGCAGCCAAGGCCAGGGCGGTACTGAAGCTTTCTTT. Its protein product is CASSQGQGGTEAFF. The genes are TRBV3-1 (or the pseudogene TRBV3-2) and TRBJ1-1, with D tentatively TRBD1 (5 bases). This CDR3 is built from 14 residues. Germline V gene data show CDR1 as LGHDT and CDR2 as YNNKEL (reference sequence). V was trimmed by 1 base and J by 5 bases, leaving 11 bases between them.

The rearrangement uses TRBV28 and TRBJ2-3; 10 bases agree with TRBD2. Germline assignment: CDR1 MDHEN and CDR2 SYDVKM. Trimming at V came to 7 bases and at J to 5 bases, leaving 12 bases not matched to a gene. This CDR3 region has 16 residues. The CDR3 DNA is TGTGCCAGCACCGCGGGGGGCCTAGCGGGGGTAGATACGCAGTATTTT. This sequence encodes CASTAGGLAGVDTQYF.

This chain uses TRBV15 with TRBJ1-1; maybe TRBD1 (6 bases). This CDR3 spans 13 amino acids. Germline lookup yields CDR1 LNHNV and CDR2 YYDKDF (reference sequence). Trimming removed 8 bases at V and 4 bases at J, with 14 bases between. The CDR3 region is CATVSRGGTEAFF. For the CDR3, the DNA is TGTGCCACCGTTTCACGAGGGGGCACTGAAGCTTTCTTT.

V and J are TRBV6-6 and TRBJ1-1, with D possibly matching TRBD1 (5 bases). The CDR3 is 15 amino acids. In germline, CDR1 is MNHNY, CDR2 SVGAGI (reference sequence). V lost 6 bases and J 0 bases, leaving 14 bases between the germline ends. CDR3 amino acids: CASRTRGEMNTEAFF. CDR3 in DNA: TGTGCCAGCAGAACACGGGGGGAGATGAACACTGAAGCTTTCTTT.

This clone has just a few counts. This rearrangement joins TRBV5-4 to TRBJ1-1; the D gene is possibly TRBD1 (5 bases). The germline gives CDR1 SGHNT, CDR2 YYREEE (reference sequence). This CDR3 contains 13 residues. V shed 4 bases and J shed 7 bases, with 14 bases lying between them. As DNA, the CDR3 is TGTGCCAGCAGCCGGGCAGGGTCAGGTGAAGCTTTCTTT. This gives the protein CASSRAGSGEAFF.

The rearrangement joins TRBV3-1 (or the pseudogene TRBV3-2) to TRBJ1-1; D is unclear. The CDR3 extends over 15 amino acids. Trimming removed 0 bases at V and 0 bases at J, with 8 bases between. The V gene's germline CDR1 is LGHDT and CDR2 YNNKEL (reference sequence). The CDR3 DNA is TGTGCCAGCAGCCAAGATCGGGTTATGAACACTGAAGCTTTCTTT. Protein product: CASSQDRVMNTEAFF.